The 17 T cell receptor beta chains reported below all come from one sample, sequenced in a study of blood T cell repertoires in COVID-19. Libraries were prepared by immunoSEQ multiplex PCR; TCRdb keeps only in-frame clonotypes and omits some of them. The top ten clones hold less than 3% of a sample with approximately 100,000 clones, roughly 85% of them seen once. The sample consisted of PBMCs or T cells enriched from blood (not recorded which). These receptors originate from a woman aged 50 to 60 who had recovered from COVID-19.

This chain joins TRBV19 and TRBJ1-5, with TRBD1 matching 7 bases. Trimming cost V 6 bases and J 4 bases; bases outside gene matches: 9. CDR3 length: 15 residues. Germline CDR1 LNHDA, CDR2 SQIVND (reference sequence). The chain's CDR3 is CASSPQGDSNQPQHF. The CDR3, as DNA: TGTGCCAGTAGCCCCCAGGGGGACTCGAATCAGCCCCAGCATTTT.

V is TRBV5-1 and J is TRBJ1-1, with 7 nucleotides matching TRBD1. The CDR3 length is 17 residues. J was trimmed by 0 bases and V by 3 bases; bases with no gene match: 11. The germline V gene encodes CDR1 SGHRS and CDR2 YFSETQ. The CDR3 DNA follows: TGCGCCAGCAGCTCGAAGGGACAGAAGCCTGTGAACACTGAAGCTTTCTTT. This codes for CASSSKGQKPVNTEAFF. Full variable domain (outside the CDR3, taken from reference TRBV5-1 and TRBJ1-1): KAGVTQTPRYLIKTRGQQVTLSCSPISGHRSVSWYQQTPGQGLQFLFEYFSETQRNKGNFPGRFSGRQFSNSRSEMNVSTLELGDSALYLCASSSKGQKPVNTEAFFGQGTRLTVV.

The CDR3 sequence: CASSFEGGTTDTQYF. CDR3 DNA sequence: TGTGCCAGCAGTTTTGAGGGAGGTACCACAGATACGCAGTATTTT. The J gene is TRBJ2-3, the V gene TRBV27, with D perhaps matching TRBD2 (6 bases). CDR1 and CDR2 (germline): MNHEY, SMNVEV (reference sequence). Trimming stripped 3 bases from V and 2 bases from J, with 12 bases between. The CDR3 is 15 amino acids.

The rearrangement uses TRBV11-2 and TRBJ2-3, with 8 bases fitting TRBD1. Germline V gene data show CDR1 as SGHAT and CDR2 as FQNNGV. V was pared by 5 bases and J by 5 bases, with 9 bases of the junction left unmatched. The CDR3 consists of 15 residues. This chain's CDR3 is CASSPGQGAVDTQYF. CDR3 DNA: TGTGCCAGCAGCCCCGGGCAGGGGGCAGTAGATACGCAGTATTTT.

The V call is TRBV13, the J call TRBJ1-5; unclear D gene. Germline lookup yields CDR1 PRHDT and CDR2 FYEKMQ (reference sequence). V was cut by 5 bases and J by 2 bases, with 10 bases left in between. The CDR3 is 14 amino acids. In DNA form, the CDR3 reads TGTGCCAGCAGCCATGGGAGGGGCAATCAGCCCCAGCATTTT. Its protein product is CASSHGRGNQPQHF.

The chain couples TRBV7-3 to TRBJ1-6, with TRBD1 matching over 10 bases. CDR1 and CDR2 (germline): SGHTA, FQGTGA. The CDR3 runs 15 residues. Germline trimming cut 2 bases from V and 7 bases from J; bases unmatched to any gene: 2. CDR3 sequence (DNA): TGTGCCAGCAGCTTAGGGACAGGGGTCAATTCACCCCTCCACTTT. Amino acids: CASSLGTGVNSPLHF.

J is TRBJ1-1 and V is TRBV7-9, with 8 bases lining up with TRBD1. V dropped 5 bases and J dropped 0; count of bases not matched to a gene: 8. Per germline, CDR1 SEHNR and CDR2 FQNEAQ (reference sequence). CDR3 length: 16 amino acids. CDR3 nucleotides: TGTGCCAGCAGCCCACGCGGACAGGGCATGAACACTGAAGCTTTCTTT. It codes for CASSPRGQGMNTEAFF.

This rearrangement joins TRBV19 to TRBJ1-4; 8 bases align to TRBD1. Germline-derived CDR1 and CDR2 are LNHDA and SQIVND (reference sequence). The V gene end was trimmed by 5 bases and the J gene end by 6 bases; junction bases not matched to a gene: 2. CDR3 length: 13 amino acids. This CDR3 reads CASSSTGDEKLFF. In nucleotides, the CDR3 is TGTGCCAGTAGTTCGACAGGGGATGAAAAACTGTTTTTT.

The chain uses TRBV7-8 and TRBJ1-4; tentative D call: TRBD1 (5 bases). The CDR3 contains 18 residues. With 1 base removed from V and 0 bases from J, the gap between germline ends came to 15 bases. Germline V gene sequence: CDR1 SGHVS, CDR2 FQNEAQ. This CDR3 is CASSLGDSSRTTNEKLFF. CDR3 in DNA: TGTGCCAGCAGCTTAGGCGACAGCAGCCGGACAACTAATGAAAAACTGTTTTTT.

The V gene is TRBV6-5, the J gene TRBJ2-1, with D tentatively TRBD2 (5 bases). Germline V gene lookup returns CDR1 MNHEY and CDR2 SVGAGI. The V end was cut by 5 bases, the J end by 8 bases, with 16 bases between. This CDR3 region has 14 residues. CDR3 in DNA: TGTGCCAGCAGTACCCGACTATCTCTTTATGAGCAGTTCTTC. Its translation: CASSTRLSLYEQFF.

V usage is TRBV19 and J usage is TRBJ1-2; TRBD1 aligns across 11 bases. This CDR3 spans 13 amino acids. V gave up 8 bases and J gave up 6 bases; unmatched junction bases: 5. The germline V gene encodes CDR1 LNHDA and CDR2 SQIVND (reference sequence). CDR3 coding DNA: TGTGCCAGTGGTTGGGACAGGGGGAATGGCTACACCTTC. It yields the protein CASGWDRGNGYTF.

The genes are TRBV28 and TRBJ1-5, with D possibly TRBD1 on 5 matching bases. This CDR3 has 14 amino acids. The germline gives CDR1 MDHEN, CDR2 SYDVKM. The V end lost 4 bases, the J end lost 7 bases, and 14 bases lay between the germline ends. This CDR3 is CASSSAGHRQPQHF. As DNA, the CDR3 is TGTGCCAGCAGTTCCGCCGGACATCGCCAGCCCCAGCATTTT.

The rearrangement uses TRBV7-3 and TRBJ2-1; D is uncertain. The V gene lost 4 bases and the J gene lost 4 bases, with 14 bases spanning the gap. Per germline, CDR1 SGHTA and CDR2 FQGTGA. The CDR3 covers 15 residues. The CDR3 reads CASSSPGLGYNEQFF. The CDR3, as DNA: TGTGCCAGCAGCTCCCCGGGTCTTGGTTACAATGAGCAGTTCTTC.

This chain connects TRBV11-2 to TRBJ2-3; 7 nucleotides align to TRBD2. The V gene's germline CDR1 is SGHAT and CDR2 FQNNGV. V gave up 3 bases and J gave up 6 bases; unmatched junction bases: 3. The CDR3 sequence is 13 residues long. CDR3 bases: TGTGCCAGCAGCTTGTTACTAGCGGATACGCAGTATTTT. Residues: CASSLLLADTQYF.

V is TRBV28 and J is TRBJ2-7, with 10 positions matching TRBD2. J lost 6 bases, V lost 3 bases, and 11 bases had no gene match. This CDR3 comprises 16 residues. Germline V gene sequence: CDR1 MDHEN, CDR2 SYDVKM. CDR3: CASSFLGSGRALEQYF. DNA for the CDR3: TGTGCCAGCAGTTTTTTGGGAAGCGGGAGGGCCCTCGAGCAGTACTTC.

In nucleotides, the CDR3 is TGTGCCAGCCGGGGGGAGGTCAGCACAGATACGCAGTATTTT. This codes for CASRGEVSTDTQYF. The V call is TRBV13, the J call TRBJ2-3; 7 nucleotides align to TRBD2. The CDR3 totals 14 residues. Trimming cost V 8 bases and J 0 bases; bases outside gene matches: 5. Looked up from germline, CDR1 is PRHDT and CDR2 is FYEKMQ (reference sequence).

This clone was seen just once. The V and J genes are TRBV7-2 and TRBJ2-5; 7 bases map to TRBD1. Germline V gives CDR1 SGHTA, CDR2 FQGNSA. J was trimmed by 5 bases and V by 7 bases; bases with no gene match: 4. CDR3 length equals 12 residues. In DNA, the CDR3 is TGTGCCAGCAAAACAGGGGCGGAGACCCAGTACTTC. Translating it yields CASKTGAETQYF.